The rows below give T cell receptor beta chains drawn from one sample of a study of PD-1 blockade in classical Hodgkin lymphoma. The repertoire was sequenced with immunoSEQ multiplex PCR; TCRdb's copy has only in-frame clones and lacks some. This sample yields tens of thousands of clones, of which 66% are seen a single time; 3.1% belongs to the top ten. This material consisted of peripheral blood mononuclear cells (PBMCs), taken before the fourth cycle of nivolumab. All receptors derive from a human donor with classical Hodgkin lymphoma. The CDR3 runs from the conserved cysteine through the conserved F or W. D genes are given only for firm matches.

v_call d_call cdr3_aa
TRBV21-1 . CAIRTGVSYNSPLHF
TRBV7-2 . CASSSASGNTIYF
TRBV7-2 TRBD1 CASSWVSGTGEPYEQYF
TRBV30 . CAGRNSGNTGELFF
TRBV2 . CASSDSRRRTQYF
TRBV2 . CATPRRLGDTKETQYF
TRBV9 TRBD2 CASSEDRELAVPREQYF
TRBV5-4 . CASSQLSEKLFF
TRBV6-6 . CASRLGGSGNTIYF
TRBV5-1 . CASSLVGRINTGELFF
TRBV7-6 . CASSQYSGANVLTF
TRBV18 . CASSQLQGPSTYEQYF
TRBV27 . CASSLDRKNIQYF
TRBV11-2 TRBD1 CASSYSTGGNTEAFF
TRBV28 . CASKYEGYEQYF
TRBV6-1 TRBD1 CASSEVRQGAGELFF
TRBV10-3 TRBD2 CAISSLAGGNTDTQYF
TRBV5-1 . CASSLRGRQETQYF
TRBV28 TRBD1 CASSPSGTGVDEQFF
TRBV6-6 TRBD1 CASSYLGTGGYTF
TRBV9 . CASSPPPRDGSYEQYF
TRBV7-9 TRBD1 CASRDRGRTEAFF
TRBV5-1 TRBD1 CASSPRPVGNSYDRENSPLHF
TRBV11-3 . CASSSRGSKNTGELFF
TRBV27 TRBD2 CASSSPRLAGENEQYF
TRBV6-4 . CASKRELNSAGELFF
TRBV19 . CASSGRDEQYF
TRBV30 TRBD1 CACSDRENSPLHF
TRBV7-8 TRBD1 CASSYDRGQPQHF
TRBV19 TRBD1 CASSSDRAENYGYTF
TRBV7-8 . CASSWTTDTQYF
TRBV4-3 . CASSQERHTGELFF
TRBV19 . CASAAGRGRPQETQYF
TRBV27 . CASSDPGLANEKLFF
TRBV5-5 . CASSLLGNYGYTF
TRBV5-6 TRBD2 CASSQGLAIDTQYF
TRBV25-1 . CASSSGQVRANEQFF
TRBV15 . CATSRLPPEAFF
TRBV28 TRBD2 CASSFPPASGIREQYF
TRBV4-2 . CASSPKHSGANVLTF
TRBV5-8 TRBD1 CASSLAMMLAGGPEAFF